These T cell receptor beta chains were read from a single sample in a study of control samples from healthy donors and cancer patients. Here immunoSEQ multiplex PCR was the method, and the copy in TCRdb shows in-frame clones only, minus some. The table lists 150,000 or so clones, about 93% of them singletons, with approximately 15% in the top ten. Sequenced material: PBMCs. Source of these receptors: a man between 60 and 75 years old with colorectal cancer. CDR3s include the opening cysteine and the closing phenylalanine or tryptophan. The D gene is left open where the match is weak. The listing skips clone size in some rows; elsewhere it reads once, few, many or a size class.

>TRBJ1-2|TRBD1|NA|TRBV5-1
CASSLQEGAQFGYTF
TGCGCCAGCAGCCTCCAGGAGGGGGCGCAGTTTGGCTACACCTTC
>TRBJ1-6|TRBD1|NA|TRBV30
CAFRQGTNSYNSPLHF
TGTGCCTTCAGACAGGGGACAAACTCCTATAATTCACCCCTCCACTTT
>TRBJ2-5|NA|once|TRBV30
CAWSVLEPETQYF
TGTGCCTGGAGTGTACTCGAACCTGAGACCCAGTACTTC
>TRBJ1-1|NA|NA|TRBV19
CASSLEGLNTEAFF
TGTGCCAGTAGCCTGGAGGGGTTGAACACTGAAGCTTTCTTT
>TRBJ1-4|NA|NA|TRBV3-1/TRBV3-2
CASSGTTGIRLFF
TGTGCCAGCAGCGGCACTACAGGGATAAGACTGTTTTTT
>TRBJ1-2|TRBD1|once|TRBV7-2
CASSAGQGRGGYTF
TGTGCCAGCAGCGCGGGACAGGGGAGGGGTGGCTACACCTTC
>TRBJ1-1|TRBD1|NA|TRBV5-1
CASSSGQGADRTEAFF
TGCGCCAGCAGCTCGGGACAGGGGGCAGATAGGACTGAAGCTTTCTTT
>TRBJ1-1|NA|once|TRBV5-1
CASSLDYRVVSTEAFF
TGCGCCAGCAGCTTGGACTACAGGGTGGTGAGCACTGAAGCTTTCTTT
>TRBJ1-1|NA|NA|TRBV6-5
CASSYGGWAEAFF
TGTGCCAGCAGTTACGGCGGTTGGGCTGAAGCTTTCTTT
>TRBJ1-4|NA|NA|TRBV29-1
CSVGQEGSNEKLFF
TGCAGCGTTGGTCAGGAAGGGAGCAATGAAAAACTGTTTTTT
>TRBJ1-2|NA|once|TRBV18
CASSPAALGYTF
TGTGCCAGCTCACCTGCGGCCTTGGGCTACACCTTC
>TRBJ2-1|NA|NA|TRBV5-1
CASSWGGSSYNEQFF
TGCGCCAGCAGCTGGGGTGGGAGCTCCTACAATGAGCAGTTCTTC
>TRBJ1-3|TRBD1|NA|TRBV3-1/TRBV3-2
CASRDTQGGRNTIYF
TGTGCCAGCAGGGATACTCAGGGGGGGAGAAACACCATATATTTT
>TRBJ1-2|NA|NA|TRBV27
CASSSGGVYGYTF
TGTGCCAGCAGTTCCGGAGGCGTCTATGGCTACACCTTC
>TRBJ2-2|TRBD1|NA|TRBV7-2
CASSRTGRNTGELFF
TGTGCCAGCAGCCGGACAGGAAGAAACACCGGGGAGCTGTTTTTT
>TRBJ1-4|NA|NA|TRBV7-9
CASSSTTGALNEKLFF
TGTGCCAGCAGCTCAACCACAGGAGCCCTTAATGAAAAACTGTTTTTT
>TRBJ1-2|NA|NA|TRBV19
CASSSTRPEGYTF
TGTGCCAGTAGTAGTACCCGCCCGGAAGGCTACACCTTC
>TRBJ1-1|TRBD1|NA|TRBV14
CASTGRTGGYTEAFF
TGTGCCAGCACCGGCAGGACAGGGGGCTACACTGAAGCTTTCTTT
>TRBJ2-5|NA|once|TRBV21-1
CASSNPGGLQETQYF
TGTGCCAGCAGCAACCCTGGGGGCCTGCAAGAGACCCAGTACTTC
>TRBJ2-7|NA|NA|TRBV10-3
CAISERQGSYEQYF
TGTGCCATCAGTGAGAGGCAGGGGTCCTACGAGCAGTACTTC
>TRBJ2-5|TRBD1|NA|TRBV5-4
CASSLAPGQGSETQYF
TGTGCCAGCAGCTTAGCTCCGGGACAGGGGTCAGAGACCCAGTACTTC
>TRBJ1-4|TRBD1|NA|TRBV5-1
CASSFGQGPNEKLFF
TGCGCCAGCAGCTTTGGACAGGGGCCTAATGAAAAACTGTTTTTT
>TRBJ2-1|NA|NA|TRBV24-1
CATSGTPYNEQFF
TGTGCCACCAGCGGGACACCCTACAATGAGCAGTTCTTC
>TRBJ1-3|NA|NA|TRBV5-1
CASSLASSGNTIYF
TGCGCCAGCAGCTTGGCCAGCTCTGGAAACACCATATATTTT
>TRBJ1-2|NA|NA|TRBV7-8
CASSSRRQDSGTYGYTF
TGTGCCAGCAGCTCGAGGAGACAGGACTCTGGGACCTATGGCTACACCTTC
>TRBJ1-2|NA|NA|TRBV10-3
CAINQGPANYGYTF
TGTGCCATCAATCAGGGCCCAGCTAACTATGGCTACACCTTC
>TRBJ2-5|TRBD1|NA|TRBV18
CASSRWTGEETQYF
TGTGCCAGCTCACGTTGGACAGGGGAAGAGACCCAGTACTTC
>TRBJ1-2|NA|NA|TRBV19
CASSPAPGGYTF
TGTGCCAGTAGTCCCGCCCCGGGTGGCTACACCTTC
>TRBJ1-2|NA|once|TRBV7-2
CASSSVFLDGYTF
TGTGCCAGCAGCTCGGTTTTCCTCGACGGCTACACCTTC
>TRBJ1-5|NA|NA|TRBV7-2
CASSFDSNQPQHF
TGTGCCAGCAGCTTCGATAGCAATCAGCCCCAGCATTTT
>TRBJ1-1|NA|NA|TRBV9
CASSVGDINTEAFF
TGTGCCAGCAGCGTAGGGGACATCAACACTGAAGCTTTCTTT
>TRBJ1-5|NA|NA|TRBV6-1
CASSAPKSFQHF
TGTGCCAGCAGTGCCCCCAAGAGCTTCCAGCATTTT
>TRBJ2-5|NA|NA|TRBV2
CASSAGLAETQYF
TGTGCCAGCAGTGCAGGGCTCGCAGAGACCCAGTACTTC
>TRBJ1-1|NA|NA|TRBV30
CAWGSAPNTEAFF
TGTGCCTGGGGGTCAGCCCCCAACACTGAAGCTTTCTTT
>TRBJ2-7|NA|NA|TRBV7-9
CASSLRSGTHEQYF
TGTGCCAGCAGCTTGCGCTCCGGGACCCACGAGCAGTACTTC
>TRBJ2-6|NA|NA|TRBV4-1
CASSQGPGANVLTF
TGCGCCAGCAGCCAAGGGCCCGGGGCCAACGTCCTGACTTTC
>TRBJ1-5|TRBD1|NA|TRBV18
CASSPDRGGQPQHF
TGTGCCAGCTCCCCTGACAGGGGCGGTCAGCCCCAGCATTTT
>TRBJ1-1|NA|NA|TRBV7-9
CASSLPFTGHTEAFF
TGTGCCAGCAGCTTACCCTTTACAGGACACACTGAAGCTTTCTTT
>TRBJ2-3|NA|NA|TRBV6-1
CASSDFWGSRGTDTQYF
TGTGCCAGCAGTGATTTTTGGGGTTCGCGAGGCACAGATACGCAGTATTTT
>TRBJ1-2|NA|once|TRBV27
CASSLSRENYGYTF
TGTGCCAGCAGTTTATCGAGGGAGAACTATGGCTACACCTTC
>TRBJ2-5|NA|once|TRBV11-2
CASSFFGGTSQETQYF
TGTGCCAGCAGCTTTTTCGGGGGGACATCGCAAGAGACCCAGTACTTC
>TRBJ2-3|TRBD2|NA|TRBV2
CASSRVAGAYTDTQYF
TGTGCCAGCAGTCGTGTAGCGGGGGCCTACACAGATACGCAGTATTTT
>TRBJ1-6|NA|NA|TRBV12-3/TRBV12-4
CASSRTFDSPLHF
TGTGCCAGCAGCAGGACATTCGACTCACCCCTCCACTTT
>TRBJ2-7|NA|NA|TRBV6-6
CASSYDRRAGQYF
TGTGCCAGCAGTTACGATAGGAGGGCGGGACAGTACTTC
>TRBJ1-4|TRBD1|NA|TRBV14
CASSRLTGGLGKLFF
TGTGCCAGCAGCCGATTGACAGGGGGACTAGGGAAACTGTTTTTT
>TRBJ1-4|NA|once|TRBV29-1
CSVEGSGGGLFF
TGCAGCGTTGAAGGGTCAGGTGGGGGGCTGTTTTTT
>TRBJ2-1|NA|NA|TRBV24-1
CATGVREQFF
TGTGCCACCGGGGTACGCGAGCAGTTCTTC
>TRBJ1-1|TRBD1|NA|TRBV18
CASSPQWAGGLNTEAFF
TGTGCCAGCTCACCACAGTGGGCAGGGGGCCTGAACACTGAAGCTTTCTTT
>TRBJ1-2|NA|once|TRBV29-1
CSVEGVAQGYGYTF
TGCAGCGTTGAAGGAGTGGCACAGGGCTATGGCTACACCTTC
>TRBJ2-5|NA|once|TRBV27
CASSLIAGEETQYF
TGTGCCAGCAGTTTAATTGCCGGGGAAGAGACCCAGTACTTC
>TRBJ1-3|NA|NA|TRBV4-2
CASSQLQGGGSGNTIYF
TGTGCCAGCAGCCAATTACAGGGAGGTGGCTCTGGAAACACCATATATTTT
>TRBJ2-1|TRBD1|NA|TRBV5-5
CASSYGQGSYNEQFF
TGTGCCAGCAGCTACGGACAGGGCTCCTACAATGAGCAGTTCTTC
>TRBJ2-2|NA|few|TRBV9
CASSVGSGSNGELFF
TGTGCCAGCAGCGTAGGATCAGGGAGTAACGGGGAGCTGTTTTTT
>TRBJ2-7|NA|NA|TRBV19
CASSISDRRSQYF
TGTGCCAGTAGTATCTCGGACAGAAGGTCGCAGTACTTC
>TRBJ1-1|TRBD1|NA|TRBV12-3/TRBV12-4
CASSRTGGTEAFF
TGTGCCAGCAGTCGGACAGGGGGCACTGAAGCTTTCTTT
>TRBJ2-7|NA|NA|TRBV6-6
CASSSTTVYEQYF
TGTGCCAGCAGTTCCACGACAGTCTACGAGCAGTACTTC
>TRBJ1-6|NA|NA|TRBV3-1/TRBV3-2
CASSQDLRQPASSYNSPLHF
TGTGCCAGCAGCCAAGATCTGAGGCAGCCCGCCAGCTCCTATAATTCACCCCTCCACTTT